Detailed here is one TCR beta chain. The source of the sample is a study of blood T cell repertoires in COVID-19. Study background: COVID-19 samples, acute and convalescent, were from the United States, Italy and Spain. From T cells, B-cell-depleted T cells, or PBMCs came the material, which was cDNA or gDNA.

Using immunoSEQ multiplex PCR, the repertoire was profiled, and TCRdb retains in-frame clones only, with some absent. The sample consists of tens of thousands of clones, roughly 88% of them appearing once. Enrolment of Seattle patients took place during active infection, and they were followed longitudinally. Trimming pared 6 bases from V and 1 base from J, leaving 12 bases between. Germline-derived CDR1 and CDR2 are SGHTA and FQGTGA. The CDR3 consists of 14 residues. The J gene is TRBJ1-1, the V gene TRBV7-3; D is perhaps TRBD1 (6 bases). The material sequenced was peripheral blood. The TCR comes from a woman aged 80 or over with COVID-19, enrolled during active disease. The CDR3 DNA sequence: TGTGCCAGCAGTCCCATGGGGGCGAACACTGAAGCTTTCTTT. This gives the protein CASSPMGANTEAFF.